A selection of T cell receptor beta chains follows, all from one sample in a study of T-cell reconstitution after alpha-beta-depleted transplantation in children. TCRdb analysed the PCR reads with MiXCR anew, one entry per CDR3 protein. The data contain roughly 500,000 distinct CDR3 sequences, around 16% of them seen just once; the ten biggest clones take up less than 4%. The material was PBMCs from the stem cell graft donor, obtained from the stem cell graft. These receptors came from a human donor who donated a stem cell graft to a child with acute lymphoblastic leukemia. Each CDR3 is given without its conserved first and last residue. Size is omitted from some rows. Given values are once, few, many or a class for expanded clones.

TRBJ2-7,11,.,TRBV18,ASSLGEYYEQY
TRBJ2-1,12,few,TRBV20-1,SAIGRPTYNEQF
TRBJ1-5,17,.,TRBV3-1,ASSRSLGTGAYSNQPQH
TRBJ2-1,13,.,TRBV7-2,ASSWTSGWDNEQF
TRBJ1-1,13,.,TRBV12-3/TRBV12-4,ASSSVGLPNTEAF
TRBJ2-7,11,few,TRBV12-3/TRBV12-4,ASSILTSPEQY
TRBJ2-7,12,few,TRBV7-9,ASSSTRGSYEQY
TRBJ1-1,13,.,TRBV6-5,ASSYHGPANTEAF
TRBJ2-7,13,.,TRBV24-1,ATSEPGQGIHEQY
TRBJ2-5,12,.,TRBV5-5,ASSRGQPGETQY
TRBJ2-5,11,few,TRBV9,ASSAGYQETQY
TRBJ2-2,14,.,TRBV24-1,ATSDLRAEYTGELF
TRBJ1-1,10,.,TRBV29-1,SVASYNTEAF
TRBJ2-7,11,few,TRBV5-1,ASGTAHSYEQY